The present entry profiles one T cell receptor beta chain with its context. Its antigen is still unknown. Sequencing was performed with immunoSEQ multiplex PCR; in TCRdb, only in-frame clones are kept and a portion is missing. The repertoire holds 150,000 or so clones, with 89% as singletons. Separation from the roughly 690-subject first cohort characterized the roughly 120-subject validation cohort, to which the donors belonged. Trimming stripped 1 base from V and 9 bases from J, with 10 bases between. Germline CDR1 is LNHDA and CDR2 is SQIVND (reference sequence). The CDR3 has 13 residues. These data are taken from a study of cytomegalovirus exposure and HLA in healthy donors. Study-wide background: The 90 to 150 validation repertoires used the same platform as the roughly 670 first-cohort repertoires, a later analysis reported.

General study points: Cytomegalovirus-associated TCR beta chains were listed, numbering 150 to 200. With high specificity and sensitivity, the classifier reportedly diagnosed cytomegalovirus status.

Sequenced: PBMCs. The chain employs TRBV19 and TRBJ2-1; D gene ambiguous. The sequence was collected from a woman aged 18-35 years in good health and CMV-seropositive. The CDR3 sequence is CASSIGRSGEQFF. CDR3 nucleotide sequence: TGTGCCAGTAGTATAGGCAGATCGGGTGAGCAGTTCTTC. Looking up the rest from reference TRBV19 and TRBJ2-1 gives the full variable domain: DGGITQSPKYLFRKEGQNVTLSCEQNLNHDAMYWYRQDPGQGLRLIYYSQIVNDFQKGDIAEGYSVSREKKESFPLTVTSAQKNPTAFYLCASSIGRSGEQFFGPGTRLTVL.